Below, one T cell receptor beta chain is given with its context. What it recognizes is unknown. The PCR had 60 Vbeta and 13 Jbeta primers. The data were produced by immunoSEQ multiplex PCR, yet TCRdb's version contains in-frame clones alone and is incomplete. The repertoire holds 100,000 to 150,000 clones, with 60% to 80% as singletons. The sample comes from a study of cytomegalovirus exposure and HLA in healthy donors. Study details: An analysis done earlier identified more than 90 million unique TCR beta sequences from approximately 170 million T cells. General study results and limits: Presence/absence analyses supposed approximately even sequencing depth among donors. A prior analysis recorded that most TCR beta V segments were productive about 87% or about 30% of the time.

The V and J ends lost 3 bases and 3 bases, in that order; junction bases with no gene match: 5. CDR1 is LNHDA and CDR2 is SQIVND in the germline V gene (reference sequence). This CDR3 contains 16 residues. The TCR was taken from a male donor in good health and CMV-seronegative. The sequenced sample consisted of PBMCs. J is TRBJ2-1 and V is TRBV19, with 10 bases aligning to TRBD2. The CDR3 DNA follows: TGTGCCAGTAGTATGGGTAGCGGGGGGTTCTACAATGAGCAGTTCTTC. This codes for CASSMGSGGFYNEQFF. The complete variable domain, with remaining parts taken from reference TRBV19 and TRBJ2-1, reads DGGITQSPKYLFRKEGQNVTLSCEQNLNHDAMYWYRQDPGQGLRLIYYSQIVNDFQKGDIAEGYSVSREKKESFPLTVTSAQKNPTAFYLCASSMGSGGFYNEQFFGPGTRLTVL.